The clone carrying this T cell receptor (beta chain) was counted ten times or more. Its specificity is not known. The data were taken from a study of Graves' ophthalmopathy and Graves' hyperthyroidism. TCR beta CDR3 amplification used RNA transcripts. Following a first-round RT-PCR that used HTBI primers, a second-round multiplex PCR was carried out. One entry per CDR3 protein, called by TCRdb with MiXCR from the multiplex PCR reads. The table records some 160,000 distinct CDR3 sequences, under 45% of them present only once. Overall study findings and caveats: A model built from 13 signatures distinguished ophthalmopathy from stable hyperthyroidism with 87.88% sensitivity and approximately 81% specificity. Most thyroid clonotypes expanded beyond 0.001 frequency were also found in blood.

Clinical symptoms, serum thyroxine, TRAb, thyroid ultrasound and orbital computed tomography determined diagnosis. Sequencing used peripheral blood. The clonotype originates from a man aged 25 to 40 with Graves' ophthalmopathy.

The CDR3 sequence is CASSLWDLAGGPDTQYF. The CDR3 DNA follows: TGTGCCAGCAGTTTATGGGACCTAGCGGGAGGGCCCGATACGCAGTATTTT. The genes are TRBV28 and TRBJ2-3, with TRBD2 matching over 12 bases. Per the germline V gene, CDR1 is MDHEN and CDR2 is SYDVKM. CDR3 length: 17 amino acids. Trimming at V came to 0 bases and at J to 6 bases, leaving 7 bases not matched to a gene.